These 16 T cell receptor beta chains originate from one sample sequenced in a study of T cell responses to AZD1222 COVID-19 vaccine. Clones were sequenced by immunoSEQ multiplex PCR, and TCRdb holds only the in-frame ones, with some missing. In the table there are 110,000 to 150,000 clones, roughly 92% of which are singletons. The input for sequencing was peripheral blood, taken on day 0 of AZD1222 vaccination. Source of these receptors: an adult in good health.

The gene calls are TRBV16 and TRBJ1-5, with TRBD1 matching 8 bases. The CDR3 runs to 16 residues. V gave up 3 bases and J gave up 7 bases; unmatched junction bases: 11. Germline values: CDR1 KGHSY, CDR2 FQNENV. CDR3: CASSQTNRGYGQPQHF. CDR3 coding DNA: TGTGCCAGCAGCCAGACAAACAGGGGGTATGGGCAGCCCCAGCATTTT.

This clone was seen a single time. The rearrangement links TRBV6-5 to TRBJ2-7; tentatively, D is TRBD2 (6 bases). Germline V gene lookup returns CDR1 MNHEY and CDR2 SVGAGI. Trimming removed 8 bases from V and 5 bases from J, with 19 bases in between. The CDR3 has 14 amino acids. The CDR3 is CASLPSVGIHEQYF. The DNA of the CDR3 is TGTGCCAGCCTACCTAGCGTGGGTATCCACGAGCAGTACTTC.

The V call is TRBV10-1, the J call TRBJ1-4; D call uncertain. CDR1 WNHNN and CDR2 SYGVQD come from the germline V gene (reference sequence). The CDR3 contains 11 residues. Deletions cut 3 bases from V and 9 bases from J, with 5 bases between. As DNA, the CDR3 is TGCGCCAGCAGTGAAGGGCAAAAACTGTTTTTT. Translation: CASSEGQKLFF.

The V call is TRBV13, the J call TRBJ1-3, with D unclear. V was clipped by 2 bases and J by 0 bases, with 5 bases between them. The CDR3 contains 14 residues. Germline V gives CDR1 PRHDT, CDR2 FYEKMQ (reference sequence). CDR3 region: CASSLLRSGNTIYF. The CDR3 region has the DNA TGTGCCAGCAGCTTACTGCGCTCTGGAAACACCATATATTTT.

The chain couples TRBV5-1 to TRBJ1-1; D is unclear. The V end was cut by 2 bases, the J end by 2 bases, with 10 bases between. CDR3 length: 14 residues. Germline values: CDR1 SGHRS, CDR2 YFSETQ. CDR3 nucleotide sequence: TGCGCCAGCAGCTTCAAGGCCACAAACACTGAAGCTTTCTTT. Protein sequence: CASSFKATNTEAFF.

CDR3 in amino acids: CASSQDATSGRFGNEQFF. The CDR3 region has the DNA TGTGCCAGCAGCCAAGATGCGACTAGCGGGAGGTTTGGAAATGAGCAGTTCTTC. The gene calls are TRBV3-1 (or the pseudogene TRBV3-2) and TRBJ2-1; TRBD2 matches 13 bases. In germline, CDR1 is LGHDT, CDR2 YNNKEL (reference sequence). The CDR3 is made up of 18 amino acids. J lost 7 bases, V lost 0 bases, and 9 bases had no gene match.

The DNA of the CDR3 is TGTGCCAGTAGTAACCCCCCCGGCTCTAGGCAGTTCTTC. It codes for CASSNPPGSRQFF. This chain links TRBV19 with TRBJ2-1; D is unclear. V lost 4 bases and J 12 bases, leaving 16 bases between the germline ends. Germline-derived CDR1 and CDR2 are LNHDA and SQIVND (reference sequence). CDR3 length: 13 residues.

Written as DNA, the CDR3 is TGCGCCAGCAGCCATAGCGGGAGTCCCTACGAGCAGTACTTC. It codes for CASSHSGSPYEQYF. The chain is built from TRBV5-1 and TRBJ2-7; 9 positions agree with TRBD2. CDR3 length: 14 amino acids. The V gene end was trimmed by 4 bases and the J gene end by 2 bases; junction bases not matched to a gene: 4. Germline CDR1 is SGHRS and CDR2 is YFSETQ. Full variable domain (outside the CDR3, taken from reference TRBV5-1 and TRBJ2-7): KAGVTQTPRYLIKTRGQQVTLSCSPISGHRSVSWYQQTPGQGLQFLFEYFSETQRNKGNFPGRFSGRQFSNSRSEMNVSTLELGDSALYLCASSHSGSPYEQYFGPGTRLTVT.

The gene calls are TRBV5-4 and TRBJ2-7, with no clear D. This CDR3 contains 11 residues. Deletions cut 2 bases from V and 5 bases from J, with 5 bases between. Germline CDR1 is SGHNT and CDR2 is YYREEE (reference sequence). The CDR3 loop is CASSLLNEQYF. CDR3 nucleotide sequence: TGTGCCAGCAGCTTACTAAACGAGCAGTACTTC. The whole variable domain, filled in from reference TRBV5-4 and TRBJ2-7, reads ETGVTQSPTHLIKTRGQQVTLRCSSQSGHNTVSWYQQALGQGPQFIFQYYREEENGRGNFPPRFSGLQFPNYSSELNVNALELDDSALYLCASSLLNEQYFGPGTRLTVT.

This clone was picked up one time. CDR3 in DNA: TGTGCCAGCAGCTTCAAAATGCGGGACCCCGGAGGGACCCAGTACTTC. Its protein is CASSFKMRDPGGTQYF. V is TRBV7-2 and J is TRBJ2-5, with D perhaps TRBD2 (6 bases). The V gene's germline CDR1 is SGHTA and CDR2 FQGNSA. The V end was cut by 3 bases, the J end by 7 bases, with 21 bases between. The length of the CDR3 is 16 residues.

This chain links TRBV5-6 with TRBJ2-1; the D gene is possibly TRBD1 (5 bases). V was trimmed by 4 bases and J by 0 bases, leaving 11 bases between them. The germline gives CDR1 SGHDT, CDR2 YYEEEE. CDR3 length: 15 amino acids. CDR3 amino acids: CASSTQGPSYNEQFF. The CDR3 nucleotides are TGTGCCAGCAGCACTCAGGGCCCCTCCTACAATGAGCAGTTCTTC.

The rearrangement joins TRBV25-1 to TRBJ2-7; TRBD1 matches 9 bases. The CDR3 length is 16 residues. The germline CDR1 and CDR2 sequences are MGHDK and SYGVNS. J was trimmed by 1 base and V by 6 bases; bases with no gene match: 10. The CDR3 DNA follows: TGTGCCAGCAGCGACAACACCGGGACAGGGTCCTACGAGCAGTACTTC. Amino acid sequence: CASSDNTGTGSYEQYF.

A single count supports this clone. It is unclear where the CDR3 begins or ends on the DNA, so no DNA is shown, and the CDR3 is as TCRdb lists it. The chain employs TRBV5-6 and TRBJ1-3. The CDR3 spans 16 amino acids, including both terminal residues. Germline V gene lookup returns CDR1 SGHDT and CDR2 YYEEEE. CDR3 sequence: CASSLNVGPGGNTIYF.

The chain recombines TRBV28 with TRBJ1-6; a weak D match, TRBD1 (6 bases). Germline V gene lookup returns CDR1 MDHEN and CDR2 SYDVKM. There are 13 residues in the CDR3. V was clipped by 6 bases and J by 7 bases, with 10 bases between them. Here the CDR3 DNA reads TGTGCCAGCAGATGGACAGCCAATTCACCCCTCCACTTT. The encoded protein is CASRWTANSPLHF.

The chain combines TRBV30 with TRBJ2-1; 12 nucleotides align to TRBD2. Germline V gene lookup returns CDR1 GTSNPN and CDR2 SVGIG (reference sequence). The length of the CDR3 is 18 residues. The CDR3 protein is CAYIPTSGSVGNYNEQFF. The CDR3 nucleotides read TGTGCTTACATACCGACTAGCGGGAGTGTTGGTAACTACAATGAGCAGTTCTTC.

This clone was detected only once. The chain uses TRBV5-4 and TRBJ2-1; either TRBD1 or TRBD2 may supply D (6 bases each). V was pared by 3 bases and J by 7 bases, with 20 bases between. The CDR3 runs to 16 residues. From germline, CDR1 is SGHNT and CDR2 YYREEE (reference sequence). DNA for the CDR3: TGTGCCAGCAGCTCCCTAGGGGGGAAGTGGGGAAATGAGCAGTTCTTC. This encodes CASSSLGGKWGNEQFF.